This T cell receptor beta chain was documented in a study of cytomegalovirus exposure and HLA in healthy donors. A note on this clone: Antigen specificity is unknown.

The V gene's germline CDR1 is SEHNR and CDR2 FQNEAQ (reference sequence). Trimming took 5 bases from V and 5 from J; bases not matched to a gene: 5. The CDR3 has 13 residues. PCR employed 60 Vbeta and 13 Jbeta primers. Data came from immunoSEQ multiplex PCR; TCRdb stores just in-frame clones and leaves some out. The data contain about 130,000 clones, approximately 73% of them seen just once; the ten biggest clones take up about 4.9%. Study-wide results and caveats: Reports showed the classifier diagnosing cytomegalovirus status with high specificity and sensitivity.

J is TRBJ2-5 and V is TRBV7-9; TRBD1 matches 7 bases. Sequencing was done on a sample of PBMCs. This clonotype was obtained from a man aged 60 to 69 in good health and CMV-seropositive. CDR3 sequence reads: CASSRGQMETQYF. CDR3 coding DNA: TGTGCCAGCAGCCGGGGACAGATGGAGACCCAGTACTTC.